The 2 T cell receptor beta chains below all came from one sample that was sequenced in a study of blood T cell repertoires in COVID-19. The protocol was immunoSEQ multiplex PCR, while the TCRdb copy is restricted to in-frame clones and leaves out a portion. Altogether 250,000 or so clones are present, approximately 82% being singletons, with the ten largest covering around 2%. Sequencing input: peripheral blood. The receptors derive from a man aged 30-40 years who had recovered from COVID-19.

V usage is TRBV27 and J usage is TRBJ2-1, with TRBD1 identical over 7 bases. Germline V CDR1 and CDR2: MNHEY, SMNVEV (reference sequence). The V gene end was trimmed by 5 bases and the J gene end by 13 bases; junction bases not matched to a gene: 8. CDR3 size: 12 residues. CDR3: CASSAQQGSQFF. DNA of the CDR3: TGTGCCAGCAGTGCCCAACAGGGGTCACAGTTCTTC.

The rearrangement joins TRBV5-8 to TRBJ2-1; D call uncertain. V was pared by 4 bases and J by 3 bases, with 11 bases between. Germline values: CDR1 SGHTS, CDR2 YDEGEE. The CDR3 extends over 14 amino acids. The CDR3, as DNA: TGTGCCAGCAGCCCCGAGGCTTTCTACAATGAGCAGTTCTTC. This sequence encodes CASSPEAFYNEQFF.